This entry features one T cell receptor beta chain sequence. This sample was included in a study of OX40 agonist ivuxolimab in advanced cancers. Study-wide background: A diagnosis of hepatocellular carcinoma, melanoma, renal cell or head and neck cancer was present in dose-escalation patients.

TCRdb keeps only in-frame clones here, not all; method: immunoSEQ multiplex PCR. The table shows 83,000 or so clones, with around 86% occurring only once. V gave up 1 base and J gave up 2 bases; unmatched junction bases: 6. Germline V CDR1 and CDR2: MGHRA, YSYEKL. The CDR3 totals 16 residues. The origin of this receptor is an adult with an advanced solid tumor such as melanoma, head and neck, liver or kidney cancer. The J gene is TRBJ2-7, the V gene TRBV4-1; TRBD1 aligns across 9 bases. Sample: CD4+ or CD8+ T cells sorted from blood, taken in a trial of the OX40 agonist ivuxolimab. The CDR3, as DNA: TGCGCCAGCAGCCAAGCTGGGGGACAGGGACCCTACGAGCAGTACTTC. It encodes CASSQAGGQGPYEQYF.